This T cell receptor (beta chain) was profiled in a study of T cells in Graves' hyperthyroidism and ophthalmopathy. The CDR3 loop spans 12 amino acids. Germline V gives CDR1 LGHDT, CDR2 YNNKEL (reference sequence). With 5 bases clipped from V and 2 bases from J, the junction kept 0 bases outside the gene matches. This clonotype was detected many times. Amplified TCR beta CDR3 regions derived from RNA transcripts. HTBI primers were used for first-round RT-PCR of the TCR CDR3. Each CDR3 protein is one row after TCRdb ran MiXCR on the multiplex PCR reads. The data contain around 190,000 distinct CDR3 sequences, about 15% of them seen just once; the ten biggest clones take up 40% to 65%.

The origin of this receptor is a woman between 50 and 59 years old with Graves' hyperthyroidism. The sequenced sample was blood. V and J are TRBV3-1 and TRBJ2-7; 7 bases match TRBD2. The CDR3 DNA follows: TGTGCCAGCAGCGGGAGGGCCTACGAGCAGTACTTC. Translation gives CASSGRAYEQYF.